These 11 T cell receptor beta chains were all obtained from the same sample, sequenced in a study of blood T cell repertoires in COVID-19 (TCRdb year 2020). The library came from the immunoSEQ multiplex PCR assay. TCRdb re-hosts the immuneACCESS table, in-frame sequences only. Its copies lack some clones; in the studies checked, an unresolved V gene accounts for under half of them, and the cause for the rest is not known. The sample table shows 150,000 or so clones, and around 84% are seen once. Nearly 8% of the sample rests with the top ten. Sequences were obtained from PBMCs or T cells enriched from blood (not recorded which). These receptor sequences come from a woman aged 50 to 60 who had recovered from COVID-19.

V gene TRBV3-1 (or the pseudogene TRBV3-2) combines with J gene TRBJ1-6; 10 positions agree with TRBD1. This CDR3 contains 16 residues. V shed 3 bases and J 5 bases; nucleotides not matched to a gene: 4. Germline loops: CDR1 LGHDT, CDR2 YNNKEL (reference sequence). The CDR3: CASSHLGTGDNSPLHF. The CDR3 DNA reads TGTGCCAGCAGCCACTTGGGGACAGGGGATAATTCACCCCTCCACTTT.

The rearrangement uses TRBV7-3 and TRBJ2-3; tentatively, D is TRBD2 (7 bases). The CDR3 contains 16 residues. V was shortened by 2 bases and J by 1 base, with 13 bases between the two germline ends. Germline CDR1 reads SGHTA; CDR2 reads FQGTGA. CDR3 DNA sequence: TGTGCCAGCAGCTTATCTGGGGGGGCCGGCACAGATACGCAGTATTTT. Protein: CASSLSGGAGTDTQYF. The complete variable domain, with remaining parts taken from reference TRBV7-3 and TRBJ2-3, reads GAGVSQTPSNKVTEKGKYVELRCDPISGHTALYWYRQSLGQGPEFLIYFQGTGAADDSGLPNDRFFAVRPEGSVSTLKIQRTERGDSAVYLCASSLSGGAGTDTQYFGPGTRLTVL.

The J gene is TRBJ1-3, the V gene TRBV28, with a weak D call TRBD1 (6 bases). V was pared by 8 bases and J by 4 bases, with 21 bases between. This CDR3 contains 16 residues. Germline V CDR1 and CDR2: MDHEN, SYDVKM. This CDR3 reads CASQGGDRRPGNTIYF. In DNA, the CDR3 is TGTGCCAGCCAAGGGGGTGACAGACGACCAGGAAACACCATATATTTT. The full variable domain, in which reference TRBV28 and TRBJ1-3 provide the parts outside the CDR3, is DVKVTQSSRYLVKRTGEKVFLECVQDMDHENMFWYRQDPGLGLRLIYFSYDVKMKEKGDIPEGYSVSREKKERFSLILESASTNQTSMYLCASQGGDRRPGNTIYFGEGSWLTVV.

V usage is TRBV19 and J usage is TRBJ1-2, with 7 bases aligning to TRBD1. This CDR3 is 13 amino acids long. Looked up from germline, CDR1 is LNHDA and CDR2 is SQIVND (reference sequence). Losses at the gene ends were 6 bases for V and 4 bases for J; bases not matched to a gene: 5. CDR3 sequence: CASSRDSAYGYTF. The CDR3, as DNA: TGTGCCAGTAGCCGGGACAGTGCCTATGGCTACACCTTC.

CDR3 nucleotides: TGTGCCAGCAGCGGGCAGATCGAAAATTCACCCCTCCACTTT. This encodes CASSGQIENSPLHF. The chain recombines TRBV11-1 with TRBJ1-6, with unresolved D. The CDR3 sequence is 14 residues long. Germline-derived CDR1 and CDR2 are SGHAT and FQDESV (reference sequence). The V and J ends lost 5 bases and 7 bases respectively, with 12 bases between them.

CDR3 sequence reads: CASSHRESDEQFF. CDR3 DNA sequence: TGTGCCAGCAGCCACAGGGAATCCGATGAGCAGTTCTTC. This chain connects TRBV11-2 to TRBJ2-1; D might be TRBD1 (6 bases). The CDR3 has 13 residues. CDR1 SGHAT and CDR2 FQNNGV come from the germline V gene. The V end lost 5 bases, the J end lost 8 bases, and 13 bases lay between the germline ends.

The CDR3 loop reads CASSPQNAPNQPQHF. In DNA, the CDR3 is TGTGCCAGCTCACCACAAAACGCGCCCAATCAGCCCCAGCATTTT. The chain recombines TRBV18 with TRBJ1-5; no clear D. Germline V gives CDR1 KGHSH, CDR2 LQKENI. The CDR3 consists of 15 residues. V was shortened by 1 base and J by 3 bases, with 10 bases between the two germline ends.

V gene TRBV7-9 combines with J gene TRBJ2-2; D is undetermined. Trimming took off 4 bases at V and 5 bases at J, with 8 bases between the two ends. The CDR3 has 13 amino acids. Germline CDR1 is SEHNR and CDR2 is FQNEAQ (reference sequence). The CDR3 reads CASSSHNTGELFF. CDR3 bases: TGTGCCAGCAGCTCCCACAATACCGGGGAGCTGTTTTTT.

The chain links TRBV28 to TRBJ1-2, with unresolved D. CDR1 and CDR2 (germline): MDHEN, SYDVKM. The CDR3 consists of 14 residues. The ends were cut back, 5 bases at V and 8 bases at J, with 18 bases in the middle. The CDR3, as DNA: TGTGCCAGCAGTACGAGCGCCTATAGAGAGGGCTACACCTTC. Residues: CASSTSAYREGYTF.

This clone has a single count. The chain joins TRBV2 to TRBJ2-2; 7 nucleotides line up with TRBD2. This CDR3 spans 14 amino acids. Per germline, CDR1 SNHLY and CDR2 FYNNEI. V dropped 9 bases and J dropped 6; count of bases not matched to a gene: 10. CDR3 coding DNA: TGTGCCAGTTCGGCGGGAGTAAGGGCCGGGGAGCTGTTTTTT. It encodes CASSAGVRAGELFF.

The chain carries TRBV5-4 and TRBJ2-3, with D possibly matching TRBD2 (6 bases). V was clipped by 4 bases and J by 0 bases, with 15 bases between them. The CDR3 runs 16 residues. Looked up from germline, CDR1 is SGHNT and CDR2 is YYREEE (reference sequence). CDR3 sequence (DNA): TGTGCCAGCAGCCAGGAAATGGCGGGGAGCACAGATACGCAGTATTTT. Translation: CASSQEMAGSTDTQYF.